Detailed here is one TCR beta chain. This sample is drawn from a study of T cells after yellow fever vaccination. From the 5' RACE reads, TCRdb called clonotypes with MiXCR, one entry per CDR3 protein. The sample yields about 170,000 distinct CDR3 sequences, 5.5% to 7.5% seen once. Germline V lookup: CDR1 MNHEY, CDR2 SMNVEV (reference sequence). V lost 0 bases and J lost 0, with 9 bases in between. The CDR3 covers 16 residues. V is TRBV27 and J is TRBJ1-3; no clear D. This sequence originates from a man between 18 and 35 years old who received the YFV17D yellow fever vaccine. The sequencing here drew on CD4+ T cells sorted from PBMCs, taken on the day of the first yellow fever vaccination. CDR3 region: CASSLSWGGSGNTIYF. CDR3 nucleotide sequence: TGTGCCAGCAGTTTATCGTGGGGAGGCTCTGGAAACACCATATATTTT.